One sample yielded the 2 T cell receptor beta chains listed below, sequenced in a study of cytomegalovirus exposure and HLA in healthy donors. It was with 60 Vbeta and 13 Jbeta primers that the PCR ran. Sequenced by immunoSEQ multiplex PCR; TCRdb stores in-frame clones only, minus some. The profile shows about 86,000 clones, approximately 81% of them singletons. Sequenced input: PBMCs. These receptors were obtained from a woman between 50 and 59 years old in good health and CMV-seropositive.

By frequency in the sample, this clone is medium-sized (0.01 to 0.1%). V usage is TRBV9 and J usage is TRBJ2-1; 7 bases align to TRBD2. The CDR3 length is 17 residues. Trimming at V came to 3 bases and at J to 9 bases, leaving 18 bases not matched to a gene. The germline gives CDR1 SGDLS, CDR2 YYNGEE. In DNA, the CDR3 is TGTGCCAGCAGCGCCGACCTAGGCGGCGGGAGTGGGACTGAGCAGTTCTTC. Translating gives CASSADLGGGSGTEQFF.

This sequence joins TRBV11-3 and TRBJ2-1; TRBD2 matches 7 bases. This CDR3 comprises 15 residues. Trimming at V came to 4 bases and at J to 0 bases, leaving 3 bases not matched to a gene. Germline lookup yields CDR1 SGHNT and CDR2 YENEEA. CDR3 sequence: CASSSGGSSYNEQFF. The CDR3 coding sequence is TGTGCCAGCAGCTCGGGCGGGAGCTCCTACAATGAGCAGTTCTTC.